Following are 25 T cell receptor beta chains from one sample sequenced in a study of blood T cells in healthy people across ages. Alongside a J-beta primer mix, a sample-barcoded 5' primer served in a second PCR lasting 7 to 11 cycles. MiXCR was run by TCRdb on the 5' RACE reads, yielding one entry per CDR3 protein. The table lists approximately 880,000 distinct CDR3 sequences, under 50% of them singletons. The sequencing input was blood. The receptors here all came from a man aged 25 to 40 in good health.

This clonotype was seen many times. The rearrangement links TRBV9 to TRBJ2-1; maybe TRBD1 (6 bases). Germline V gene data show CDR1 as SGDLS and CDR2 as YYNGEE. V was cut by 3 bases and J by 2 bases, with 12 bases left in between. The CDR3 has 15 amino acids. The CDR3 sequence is CASSEGTLPYNEQFF. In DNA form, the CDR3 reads TGTGCCAGCAGCGAAGGGACACTCCCCTACAATGAGCAGTTCTTC.

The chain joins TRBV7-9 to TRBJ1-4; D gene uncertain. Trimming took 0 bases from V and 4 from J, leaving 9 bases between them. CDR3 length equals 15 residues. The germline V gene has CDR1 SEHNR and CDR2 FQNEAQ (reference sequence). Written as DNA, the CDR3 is TGTGCCAGCAGCTTAGCAGGAGGCTATAATGAAAAACTGTTTTTT. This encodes CASSLAGGYNEKLFF.

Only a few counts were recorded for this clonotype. The DNA of the CDR3 is TGTGCCAGCAGTTTGAGGACAGAGCAGTTCTTC. Its protein is CASSLRTEQFF. This sequence joins TRBV28 and TRBJ2-1, with D perhaps TRBD1 (5 bases). Trimming removed 3 bases at V and 10 bases at J, with 7 bases between. The CDR3 loop spans 11 amino acids. In germline, CDR1 is MDHEN, CDR2 SYDVKM. Complete variable domain (other parts from reference TRBV28 and TRBJ2-1): DVKVTQSSRYLVKRTGEKVFLECVQDMDHENMFWYRQDPGLGLRLIYFSYDVKMKEKGDIPEGYSVSREKKERFSLILESASTNQTSMYLCASSLRTEQFFGPGTRLTVL.

The chain's CDR3 is CASSATSGHANGAFF. CDR3 bases: TGTGCCAGCAGCGCGACATCGGGACACGCAAACGGTGCTTTCTTT. The chain couples TRBV5-6 to TRBJ1-1; D is perhaps TRBD1 (6 bases). Trimming cost V 4 bases and J 11 bases, with 24 bases left between them. Germline V CDR1 and CDR2: SGHDT, YYEEEE. There are 15 residues in the CDR3.

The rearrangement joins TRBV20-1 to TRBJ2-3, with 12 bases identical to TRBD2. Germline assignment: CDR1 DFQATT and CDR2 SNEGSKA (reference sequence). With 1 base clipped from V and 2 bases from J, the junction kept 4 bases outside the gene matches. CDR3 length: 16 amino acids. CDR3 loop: CSARGGLAGLTDTQYF. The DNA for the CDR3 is TGCAGTGCTAGAGGTGGACTAGCGGGGCTCACAGATACGCAGTATTTT.

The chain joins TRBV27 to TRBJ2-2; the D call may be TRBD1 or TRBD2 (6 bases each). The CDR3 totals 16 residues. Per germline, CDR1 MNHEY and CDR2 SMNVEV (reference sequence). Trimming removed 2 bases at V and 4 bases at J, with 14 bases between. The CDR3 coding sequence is TGTGCCAGCAGTTTACCACAGGGACTGCGCACCGGGGAGCTGTTTTTT. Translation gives CASSLPQGLRTGELFF.

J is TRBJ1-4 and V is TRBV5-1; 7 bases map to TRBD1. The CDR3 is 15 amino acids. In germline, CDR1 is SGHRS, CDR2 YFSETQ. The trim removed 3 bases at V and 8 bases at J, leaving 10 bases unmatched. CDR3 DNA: TGCGCCAGCAGCTCGATGACAGGGAGGAACGAAAAACTGTTTTTT. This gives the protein CASSSMTGRNEKLFF.

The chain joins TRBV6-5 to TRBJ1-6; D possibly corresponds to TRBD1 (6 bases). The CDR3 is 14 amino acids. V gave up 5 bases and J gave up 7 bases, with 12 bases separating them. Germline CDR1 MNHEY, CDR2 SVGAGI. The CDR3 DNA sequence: TGTGCCAGCAGTGATACAGGGAACAATTCACCCCTCCACTTT. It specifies CASSDTGNNSPLHF.

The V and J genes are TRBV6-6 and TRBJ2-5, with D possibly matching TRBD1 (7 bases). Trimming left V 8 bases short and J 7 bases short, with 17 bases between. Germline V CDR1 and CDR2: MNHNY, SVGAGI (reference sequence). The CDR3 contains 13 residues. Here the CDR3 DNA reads TGTGCCAGCTCGGAGGGGGCGCTTGGGACCCAGTACTTC. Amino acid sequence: CASSEGALGTQYF.

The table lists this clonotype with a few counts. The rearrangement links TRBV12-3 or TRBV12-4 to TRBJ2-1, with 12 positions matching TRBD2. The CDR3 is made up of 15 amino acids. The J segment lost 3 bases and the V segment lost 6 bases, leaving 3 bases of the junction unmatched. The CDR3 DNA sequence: TGTGCCAGCAGAACGACTAGCGGGGGCTACAATGAGCAGTTCTTC. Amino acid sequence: CASRTTSGGYNEQFF.

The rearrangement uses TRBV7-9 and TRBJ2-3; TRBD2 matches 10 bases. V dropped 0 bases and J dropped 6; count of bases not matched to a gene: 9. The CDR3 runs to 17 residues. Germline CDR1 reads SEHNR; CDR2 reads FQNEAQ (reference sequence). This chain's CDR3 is CASSLATSGRTIDTQYF. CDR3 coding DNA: TGTGCCAGCAGCTTAGCGACTAGCGGGCGTACTATTGATACGCAGTATTTT.

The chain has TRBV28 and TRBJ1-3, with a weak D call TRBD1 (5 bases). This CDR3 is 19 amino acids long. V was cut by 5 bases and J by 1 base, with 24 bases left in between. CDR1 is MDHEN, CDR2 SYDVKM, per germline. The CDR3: CASSGFGAVRYLSGNTIYF. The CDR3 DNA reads TGTGCCAGCAGTGGTTTTGGGGCCGTCAGGTATTTGTCTGGAAACACCATATATTTT.

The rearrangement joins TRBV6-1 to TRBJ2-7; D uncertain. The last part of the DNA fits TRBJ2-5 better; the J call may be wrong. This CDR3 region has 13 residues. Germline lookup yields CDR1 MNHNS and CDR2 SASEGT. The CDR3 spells CASSGPRQETQYF. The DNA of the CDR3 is TGTGCCAGCAGTGGGCCCAGGCAAGAGACCCAGTACTTC.

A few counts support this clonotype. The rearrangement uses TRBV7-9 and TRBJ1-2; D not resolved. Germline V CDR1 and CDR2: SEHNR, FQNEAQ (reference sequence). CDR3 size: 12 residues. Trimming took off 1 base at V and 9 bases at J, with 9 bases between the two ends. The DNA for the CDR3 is TGTGCCAGCAGCTTAGAGAAGGCAAGCTACACCTTC. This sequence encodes CASSLEKASYTF.

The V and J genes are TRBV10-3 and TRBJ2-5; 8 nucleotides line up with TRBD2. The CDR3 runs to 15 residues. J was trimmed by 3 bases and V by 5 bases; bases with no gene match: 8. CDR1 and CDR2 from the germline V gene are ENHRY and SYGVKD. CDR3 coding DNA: TGTGCCATCAGTCGTAGCGGGGAGCGGGAAGAGACCCAGTACTTC. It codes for CAISRSGEREETQYF.

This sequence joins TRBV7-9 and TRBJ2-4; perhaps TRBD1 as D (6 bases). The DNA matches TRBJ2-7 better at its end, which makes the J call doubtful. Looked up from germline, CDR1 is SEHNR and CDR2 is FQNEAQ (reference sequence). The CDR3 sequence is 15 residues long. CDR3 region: CASAKGDTISYEQYF. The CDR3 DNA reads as TGTGCCAGCGCGAAGGGGGATACAATCTCCTACGAGCAGTACTTC.

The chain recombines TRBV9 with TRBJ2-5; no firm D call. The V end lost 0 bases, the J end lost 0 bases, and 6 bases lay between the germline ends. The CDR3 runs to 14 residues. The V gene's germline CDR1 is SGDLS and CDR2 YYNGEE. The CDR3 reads CASSVEGYQETQYF. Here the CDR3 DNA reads TGTGCCAGCAGCGTAGAGGGCTACCAAGAGACCCAGTACTTC.

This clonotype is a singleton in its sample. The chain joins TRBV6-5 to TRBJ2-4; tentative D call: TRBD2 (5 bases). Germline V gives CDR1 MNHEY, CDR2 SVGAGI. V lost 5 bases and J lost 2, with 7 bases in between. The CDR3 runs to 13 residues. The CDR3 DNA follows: TGTGCCAGCAGTGGAGGTACCAAAAACATTCAGTACTTC. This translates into CASSGGTKNIQYF.

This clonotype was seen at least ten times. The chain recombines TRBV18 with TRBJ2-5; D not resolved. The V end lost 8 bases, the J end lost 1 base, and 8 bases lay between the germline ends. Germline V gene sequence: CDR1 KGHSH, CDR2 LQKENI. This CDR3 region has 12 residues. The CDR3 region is CASSPSQETQYF. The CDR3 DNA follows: TGTGCCAGCAGCCCGAGCCAAGAGACCCAGTACTTC.

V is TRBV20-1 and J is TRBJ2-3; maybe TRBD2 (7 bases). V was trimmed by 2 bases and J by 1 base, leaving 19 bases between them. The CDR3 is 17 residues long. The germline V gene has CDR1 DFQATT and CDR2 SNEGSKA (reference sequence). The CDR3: CSARSPLGGQGTDTQYF. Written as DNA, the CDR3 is TGCAGTGCTAGATCTCCCCTCGGGGGGCAGGGCACAGATACGCAGTATTTT.

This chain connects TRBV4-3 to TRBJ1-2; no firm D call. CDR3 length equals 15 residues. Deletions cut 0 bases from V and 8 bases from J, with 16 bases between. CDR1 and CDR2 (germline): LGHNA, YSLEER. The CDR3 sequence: CASSQEGTRRSGYTF. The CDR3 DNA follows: TGCGCCAGCAGCCAAGAAGGTACAAGACGGAGCGGCTACACCTTC.

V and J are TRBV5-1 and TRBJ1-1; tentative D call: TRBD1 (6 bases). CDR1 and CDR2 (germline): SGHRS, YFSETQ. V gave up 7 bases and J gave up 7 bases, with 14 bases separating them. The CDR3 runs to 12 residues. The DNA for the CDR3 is TGCGCCAGCGCCACAGGGTTGGGTGAAGCTTTCTTT. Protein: CASATGLGEAFF.

In DNA form, the CDR3 reads TGTGCCAGCAGATCCACCGGGACCCCACCCTCCGAGCAGTACTTC. Translation gives CASRSTGTPPSEQYF. This chain joins TRBV28 and TRBJ2-7; D is tentatively TRBD1 or TRBD2 (5 bases each). Trimming left V 6 bases short and J 6 bases short, with 21 bases between. Looked up from germline, CDR1 is MDHEN and CDR2 is SYDVKM. The CDR3 extends over 15 amino acids.

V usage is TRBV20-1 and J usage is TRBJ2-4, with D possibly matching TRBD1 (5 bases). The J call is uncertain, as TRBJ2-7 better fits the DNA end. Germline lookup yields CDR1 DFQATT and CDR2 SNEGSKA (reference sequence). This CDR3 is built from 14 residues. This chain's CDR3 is CSASRTARVSEQYF. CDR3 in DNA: TGCAGTGCTAGTAGGACCGCCAGGGTAAGCGAGCAGTACTTC.

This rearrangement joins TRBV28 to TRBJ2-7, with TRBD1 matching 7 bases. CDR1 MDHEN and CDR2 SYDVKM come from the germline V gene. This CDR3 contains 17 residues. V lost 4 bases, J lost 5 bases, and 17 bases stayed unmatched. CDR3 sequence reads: CASSSLIDRAAVDEQYF. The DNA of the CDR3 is TGTGCCAGCAGTTCCCTAATCGACAGGGCAGCCGTCGACGAGCAGTACTTC.